The text below deals with one T cell receptor beta chain. This record comes from a study of cytomegalovirus exposure and HLA in healthy donors. Overall study context: The study's early data release held about 80 million unique TCRs from HLA-typed donors.

Primers included in the PCR were 60 Vbeta and 13 Jbeta primers. Assay used: immunoSEQ multiplex PCR; TCRdb lists only in-frame clones, some missing. The sample is made up of fewer than 70,000 clones, and the top ten hold approximately 5.1% of it. This CDR3 comprises 14 residues. The germline V gene encodes CDR1 MDHEN and CDR2 SYDVKM. V was pared by 7 bases and J by 3 bases, with 5 bases of the junction left unmatched. The clonotype comes from a man aged 30-40 years in good health and CMV-seropositive. The material sequenced was PBMCs. This chain joins TRBV28 and TRBJ1-1; 10 bases match TRBD1. CDR3 nucleotides: TGTGCCAGCAATAGGGACAGGGGCTACACTGAAGCTTTCTTT. It encodes CASNRDRGYTEAFF.